The clone carrying this TCR beta chain came up once. The data were taken from a study of T cell responses to AZD1222 COVID-19 vaccine. V was pared by 3 bases and J by 2 bases, with 4 bases of the junction left unmatched. From germline, CDR1 is LNHDA and CDR2 SQIVND (reference sequence). This CDR3 contains 15 residues. Method: immunoSEQ multiplex PCR; TCRdb's copy keeps in-frame clones and lacks some. The table records 150,000 to 200,000 clones, roughly 92% of them present only once. This receptor was taken from an adult in good health. V and J are TRBV19 and TRBJ1-3; 7 bases line up with TRBD1. This specimen consisted of peripheral blood, obtained on day 0 of AZD1222 vaccination. CDR3 in DNA: TGTGCCAGTAGTATCTCCAGGGGGGCTGGAAACACCATATATTTT. As protein: CASSISRGAGNTIYF.